A single sample gave rise to the 29 T cell receptor beta chains below, sequenced in a study of T cell responses to AZD1222 COVID-19 vaccine. Profiled with immunoSEQ multiplex PCR; TCRdb holds only in-frame clones, not every one. The table lists around 59,000 clones, nearly 90% of them singletons. The sequencing used peripheral blood, collected 28 days after the second AZD1222 dose. The receptors derive from an adult who received the AZD1222 COVID-19 vaccine.

This chain links TRBV5-1 with TRBJ1-1; D perhaps matches TRBD1 (5 bases). Germline CDR1 and CDR2: SGHRS and YFSETQ. Trimming pared 7 bases from V and 6 bases from J, leaving 19 bases between. There are 14 residues in the CDR3. CDR3 residues: CASLSAGPDPEAFF. In DNA, the CDR3 is TGCGCCAGCCTTTCCGCGGGGCCAGACCCTGAAGCTTTCTTT. The whole variable domain, filled in from reference TRBV5-1 and TRBJ1-1, reads KAGVTQTPRYLIKTRGQQVTLSCSPISGHRSVSWYQQTPGQGLQFLFEYFSETQRNKGNFPGRFSGRQFSNSRSEMNVSTLELGDSALYLCASLSAGPDPEAFFGQGTRLTVV.

The chain couples TRBV20-1 to TRBJ2-3, with 12 bases that match TRBD2. The CDR3 runs 17 residues. Trimming took 3 bases from V and 6 from J; bases not matched to a gene: 13. The germline gives CDR1 DFQATT, CDR2 SNEGSKA (reference sequence). CDR3 protein: CSASDPRLAGVSDTQYF. The CDR3 region has the DNA TGCAGTGCTAGTGACCCTCGACTAGCGGGAGTGTCCGATACGCAGTATTTT.

This clone appeared once. The rearrangement joins TRBV29-1 to TRBJ2-7; the D gene could be TRBD1 or TRBD2 (5 bases each). The V gene lost 4 bases and the J gene lost 2 bases, with 18 bases spanning the gap. The CDR3 consists of 15 residues. The germline gives CDR1 SQVTM, CDR2 ANQGSEA. CDR3 in DNA: TGCAGCGTTGTAGTCTTGTATGGGGGACCCTACGAGCAGTACTTC. It encodes CSVVVLYGGPYEQYF.

This chain links TRBV27 with TRBJ2-5; maybe TRBD1 (6 bases). The germline CDR1 and CDR2 sequences are MNHEY and SMNVEV (reference sequence). CDR3 length equals 14 residues. V was shortened by 3 bases and J by 5 bases, with 13 bases between the two germline ends. CDR3 bases: TGTGCCAGCAGTTTCCTGTCAGGGGAGGAGACCCAGTACTTC. Its translation is CASSFLSGEETQYF.

The rearrangement uses TRBV13 and TRBJ2-6; 8 bases agree with TRBD1. CDR1 and CDR2 from the germline V gene are PRHDT and FYEKMQ (reference sequence). CDR3 length equals 19 residues. V lost 1 base, J lost 0 bases, and 8 bases stayed unmatched. CDR3 loop: CASSLADRVLGSGANVLTF. CDR3 sequence (DNA): TGTGCCAGCAGCTTAGCGGACAGGGTATTGGGCTCTGGGGCCAACGTCCTGACTTTC.

V gene TRBV19 combines with J gene TRBJ1-4, with unresolved D. The V and J ends lost 3 bases and 0 bases respectively, with 8 bases between them. Germline CDR1 reads LNHDA; CDR2 reads SQIVND (reference sequence). The CDR3 contains 15 residues. CDR3 sequence reads: CASSMYSATNEKLFF. CDR3 in DNA: TGTGCCAGTAGTATGTACAGTGCAACTAATGAAAAACTGTTTTTT.

V is TRBV20-1 and J is TRBJ2-4, with D maybe TRBD2 (5 bases). Germline V gene data show CDR1 as DFQATT and CDR2 as SNEGSKA (reference sequence). The V gene lost 0 bases and the J gene lost 9 bases, with 6 bases spanning the gap. There are 11 residues in the CDR3. Here the CDR3 DNA reads TGCAGTGCTAGAGATCGGGGCATTCAGTACTTC. It translates to CSARDRGIQYF.

The chain couples TRBV6-5 to TRBJ2-1, with 8 bases that match TRBD1. Germline CDR1 reads MNHEY; CDR2 reads SVGAGI. The junction had 11 bases not matched to a gene; V was cut back by 6 bases and J by 16 bases. This CDR3 has 12 amino acids. The CDR3 is CASSAGTGLPFF. Here the CDR3 DNA reads TGTGCCAGCAGCGCCGGGACAGGACTCCCCTTCTTC.

The V and J genes are TRBV6-2 or TRBV6-3 and TRBJ2-7; weak D call: TRBD1 (5 bases). The germline V gene has CDR1 MNHEY and CDR2 SVGEGT. Trimming removed 4 bases from V and 0 bases from J, with 10 bases in between. The CDR3 is 14 residues long. The CDR3 loop is CASSLSGHSYEQYF. CDR3 DNA sequence: TGTGCCAGCAGTTTGTCAGGGCACTCCTACGAGCAGTACTTC.

A word on this clone: Germline is not matched at one junction end, which may reflect a read error. The genes are TRBV7-2 and TRBJ2-1; D is perhaps TRBD1 or TRBD2 (5 bases each). CDR1 is SGHTA and CDR2 is FQGNSA in the germline V gene. The CDR3 spans 13 residues. The CDR3 protein is CASSLYGDGTIVF. DNA for the CDR3: TGTGCCAGCAGCTTATATGGGGACGGGACCATAGTCTTC.

This clone appeared a few times. The J gene is TRBJ2-1, the V gene TRBV10-2; 10 positions agree with TRBD2. Germline lookup yields CDR1 WSHSY and CDR2 SAAADI. The CDR3 has 17 amino acids. The ends lost 4 bases at V and 1 base at J; junction bases unmatched: 7. The CDR3 loop is CASSVSGGPLSYNEQFF. CDR3 coding DNA: TGCGCCAGCAGTGTTAGCGGGGGGCCCTTGTCCTACAATGAGCAGTTCTTC.

The J gene is TRBJ2-2, the V gene TRBV28, with TRBD1 matching 8 bases. The germline gives CDR1 MDHEN, CDR2 SYDVKM. Trimming took 2 bases from V and 5 from J; bases not matched to a gene: 10. The CDR3 consists of 17 residues. The CDR3 sequence: CASSLPQGALKTGELFF. The CDR3 DNA follows: TGTGCCAGCAGTTTACCTCAGGGGGCATTGAAAACCGGGGAGCTGTTTTTT.

The chain has TRBV3-1 (or the pseudogene TRBV3-2) and TRBJ2-2, with unresolved D. V was pared by 4 bases and J by 0 bases, with 9 bases between. CDR1 and CDR2 from the germline V gene are LGHDT and YNNKEL (reference sequence). CDR3 length equals 15 residues. The CDR3 is CASSPPPANTGELFF. CDR3 DNA: TGTGCCAGCAGCCCCCCACCCGCGAACACCGGGGAGCTGTTTTTT.

The chain couples TRBV27 to TRBJ1-1, with a weak D call TRBD1 (6 bases). Germline CDR1 MNHEY, CDR2 SMNVEV (reference sequence). The V end was cut by 8 bases, the J end by 0 bases, with 16 bases between. The CDR3 extends over 15 amino acids. The CDR3 bases are TGTGCCAGCCTAGATTTGCGGGGGCTGAACACTGAAGCTTTCTTT. It translates to CASLDLRGLNTEAFF.

The chain carries TRBV19 and TRBJ2-2; D ambiguous. The CDR3 sequence is 13 residues long. Germline V gene sequence: CDR1 LNHDA, CDR2 SQIVND (reference sequence). V was shortened by 5 bases and J by 6 bases, with 10 bases between the two germline ends. The CDR3 DNA reads TGTGCCAGTAGTGTATACGGCGCCGGGGAGCTGTTTTTT. Residues: CASSVYGAGELFF.

The genes are TRBV20-1 and TRBJ2-7; 10 bases agree with TRBD1. J gave up 5 bases and V 5 bases, and 0 bases lay outside the gene matches. Germline V gives CDR1 DFQATT, CDR2 SNEGSKA (reference sequence). This CDR3 is 11 amino acids long. This CDR3 is CSADRGHEQYF. The CDR3 region has the DNA TGCAGTGCTGACAGGGGGCACGAGCAGTACTTC.

V is TRBV24-1 and J is TRBJ2-5; D remains ambiguous. From germline, CDR1 is KGHDR and CDR2 SFDVKD. The V end lost 4 bases, the J end lost 5 bases, and 16 bases lay between the germline ends. The CDR3 consists of 15 residues. The CDR3 region is CATSDSGRWWETQYF. CDR3 nucleotides: TGTGCCACCAGTGACTCGGGTCGGTGGTGGGAGACCCAGTACTTC.

The J gene is TRBJ2-1, the V gene TRBV7-2; TRBD1 agrees at 7 bases. The CDR3 spans 13 residues. V was pared by 6 bases and J by 6 bases, with 5 bases of the junction left unmatched. CDR1 and CDR2 from the germline V gene are SGHTA and FQGNSA. In DNA, the CDR3 is TGTGCCAGCAGATTGACAGGGTCCAATGAGCAGTTCTTC. Its protein is CASRLTGSNEQFF.

The chain is built from TRBV9 and TRBJ1-4; 7 bases map to TRBD1. V lost 0 bases, J lost 7 bases, and 3 bases stayed unmatched. From germline, CDR1 is SGDLS and CDR2 YYNGEE. This CDR3 is built from 14 residues. CDR3 nucleotide sequence: TGTGCCAGCAGCGTAGCGACAGGGAGTGAAAAACTGTTTTTT. Translation gives CASSVATGSEKLFF.

CDR3 in amino acids: CASSDPGLAGVSYNEQFF. The CDR3 DNA is TGTGCCAGCAGTGACCCGGGACTAGCGGGAGTCAGCTACAATGAGCAGTTCTTC. The chain uses TRBV6-2 or TRBV6-3 and TRBJ2-1, with TRBD2 identical over 14 bases. V lost 5 bases to trimming and J lost 3 bases; unmatched junction nucleotides: 9. The germline CDR1 and CDR2 sequences are MNHEY and SVGEGT. This CDR3 is built from 18 residues.

The chain links TRBV3-1 (or the pseudogene TRBV3-2) to TRBJ2-2, with 12 bases fitting TRBD2. V was pared by 3 bases and J by 4 bases, with 18 bases of the junction left unmatched. The germline CDR1 and CDR2 sequences are LGHDT and YNNKEL (reference sequence). This CDR3 contains 21 residues. The CDR3 nucleotides read TGTGCCAGCAGCCAGTTTTTCGATAGGACTAGCGGGATGTTGTCCACCGGGGAGCTGTTTTTT. Translating it yields CASSQFFDRTSGMLSTGELFF.

The rearrangement links TRBV7-9 to TRBJ1-2, with TRBD1 matching 7 bases. Germline assignment: CDR1 SEHNR and CDR2 FQNEAQ (reference sequence). J gave up 6 bases and V 5 bases, and 9 bases lay outside the gene matches. CDR3 length: 14 amino acids. DNA of the CDR3: TGTGCCAGCAGCCGATTACAGGGGATAGATGGCTACACCTTC. Protein: CASSRLQGIDGYTF.

As concerns this clone: The sample contains more than one DNA sequence encoding this CDR3. V and J are TRBV5-4 and TRBJ1-3, with D unresolved. Per germline, CDR1 SGHNT and CDR2 YYREEE (reference sequence). The V and J ends lost 0 bases and 4 bases respectively, with 5 bases between them. The CDR3 runs to 13 residues. The CDR3 coding sequence is TGTGCCAGCAGCTTGGTTGGGGGAAACACCATATATTTT. The encoded protein is CASSLVGGNTIYF. Complete variable domain (other parts from reference TRBV5-4 and TRBJ1-3): ETGVTQSPTHLIKTRGQQVTLRCSSQSGHNTVSWYQQALGQGPQFIFQYYREEENGRGNFPPRFSGLQFPNYSSELNVNALELDDSALYLCASSLVGGNTIYFGEGSWLTVV.

The V and J genes are TRBV11-3 and TRBJ2-3; weak D call: TRBD1 (6 bases). The germline V gene encodes CDR1 SGHNT and CDR2 YENEEA. Trimming left V 5 bases short and J 4 bases short, with 16 bases between. This CDR3 comprises 15 residues. The DNA of the CDR3 is TGTGCCAGCAGCGGTTCAGGGGTTTCGGCAGATACGCAGTATTTT. It encodes CASSGSGVSADTQYF.

The chain carries TRBV6-2 or TRBV6-3 and TRBJ2-7; D is uncertain. The CDR3 covers 14 residues. Germline V gene sequence: CDR1 MNHEY, CDR2 SVGEGT. V lost 0 bases and J 3 bases, leaving 9 bases between the germline ends. CDR3 sequence: CASSYSGAHYEQYF. The CDR3 DNA is TGTGCCAGCAGTTACTCGGGTGCTCACTACGAGCAGTACTTC.

V and J are TRBV9 and TRBJ2-3, with a tentative D call TRBD1 (6 bases). Trimming pared 2 bases from V and 2 bases from J, leaving 12 bases between. Germline CDR1 reads SGDLS; CDR2 reads YYNGEE. CDR3 length equals 15 residues. For the CDR3, the DNA is TGTGCCAGCAGCGTTTCGAACAGGGCCACAGATACGCAGTATTTT. This codes for CASSVSNRATDTQYF.

The sample holds a few counts of this clone. This chain joins TRBV9 and TRBJ2-7, with D perhaps TRBD1 (9 bases). CDR1 is SGDLS and CDR2 is YYNGEE in the germline V gene. The CDR3 is 16 residues long. V gave up 1 base and J gave up 3 bases, with 17 bases separating them. The CDR3 here is CASSVSGGQGYYEQYF. The DNA of the CDR3 is TGTGCCAGCAGCGTAAGCGGGGGACAGGGATACTACGAGCAGTACTTC.

The V and J genes are TRBV9 and TRBJ2-7; the D call may be TRBD1 or TRBD2 (7 bases each). Germline assignment: CDR1 SGDLS and CDR2 YYNGEE. Trimming removed 3 bases at V and 7 bases at J, with 20 bases between. The CDR3 spans 15 residues. This CDR3 reads CASSAQGRGREEQYF. The CDR3 DNA reads as TGTGCCAGCAGCGCCCAAGGGAGGGGGCGGGAAGAGCAGTACTTC.

This sequence joins TRBV6-5 and TRBJ2-7; D gene uncertain. Germline CDR1 MNHEY, CDR2 SVGAGI. CDR3 length equals 13 residues. V was cut by 4 bases and J by 2 bases, with 9 bases left in between. The CDR3 protein is CASSFPNPYEQYF. DNA for the CDR3: TGTGCCAGCAGTTTCCCGAACCCCTACGAGCAGTACTTC.